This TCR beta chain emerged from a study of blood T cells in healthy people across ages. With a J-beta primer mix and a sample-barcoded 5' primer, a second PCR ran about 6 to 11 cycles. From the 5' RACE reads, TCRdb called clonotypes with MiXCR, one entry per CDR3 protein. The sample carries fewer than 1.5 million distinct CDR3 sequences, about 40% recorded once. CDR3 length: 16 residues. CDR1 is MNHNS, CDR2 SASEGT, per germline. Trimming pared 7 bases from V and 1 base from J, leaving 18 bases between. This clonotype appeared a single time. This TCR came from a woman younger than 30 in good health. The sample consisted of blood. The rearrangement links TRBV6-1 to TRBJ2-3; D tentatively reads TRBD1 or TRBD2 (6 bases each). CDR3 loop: CASKGGSSGRTDTQYF. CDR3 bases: TGTGCCAGCAAGGGGGGCAGCAGCGGCCGCACAGATACGCAGTATTTT.